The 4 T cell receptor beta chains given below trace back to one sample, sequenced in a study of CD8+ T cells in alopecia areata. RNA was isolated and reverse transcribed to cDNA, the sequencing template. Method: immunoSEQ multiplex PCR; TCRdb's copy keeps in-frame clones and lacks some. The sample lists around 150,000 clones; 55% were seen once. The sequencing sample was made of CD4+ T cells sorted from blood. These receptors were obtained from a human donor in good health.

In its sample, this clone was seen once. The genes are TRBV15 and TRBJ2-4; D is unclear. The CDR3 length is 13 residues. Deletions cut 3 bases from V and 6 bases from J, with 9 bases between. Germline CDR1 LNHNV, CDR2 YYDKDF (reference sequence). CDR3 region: CATSSPTGNIQYF. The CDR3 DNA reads TGTGCCACCAGCAGCCCCACGGGAAACATTCAGTACTTC.

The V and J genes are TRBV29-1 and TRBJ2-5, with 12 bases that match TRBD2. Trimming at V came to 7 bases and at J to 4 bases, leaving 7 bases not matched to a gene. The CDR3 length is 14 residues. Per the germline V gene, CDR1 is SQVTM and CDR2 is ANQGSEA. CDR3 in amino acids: CSGWTSGIGETQYF. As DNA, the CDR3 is TGCAGCGGGTGGACTAGCGGGATAGGAGAGACCCAGTACTTC.

The CDR3 spells CASRPPGASNQPQHF. The DNA for the CDR3 is TGTGCCAGCAGACCCCCCGGGGCTAGCAATCAGCCCCAGCATTTT. V and J are TRBV6-5 and TRBJ1-5; TRBD1 might be the D (5 bases). The V end was cut by 6 bases, the J end by 0 bases, with 12 bases between. The V gene's germline CDR1 is MNHEY and CDR2 SVGAGI. The CDR3 loop spans 15 amino acids.

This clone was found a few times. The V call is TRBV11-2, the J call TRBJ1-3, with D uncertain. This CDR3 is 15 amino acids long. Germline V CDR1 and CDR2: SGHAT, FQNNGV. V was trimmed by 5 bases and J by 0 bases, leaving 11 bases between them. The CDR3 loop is CASSGTASSGNTIYF. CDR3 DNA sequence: TGTGCCAGCAGCGGAACAGCTTCCTCTGGAAACACCATATATTTT. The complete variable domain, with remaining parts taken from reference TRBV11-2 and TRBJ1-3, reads EAGVAQSPRYKIIEKRQSVAFWCNPISGHATLYWYQQILGQGPKLLIQFQNNGVVDDSQLPKDRFSAERLKGVDSTLKIQPAKLEDSAVYLCASSGTASSGNTIYFGEGSWLTVV.